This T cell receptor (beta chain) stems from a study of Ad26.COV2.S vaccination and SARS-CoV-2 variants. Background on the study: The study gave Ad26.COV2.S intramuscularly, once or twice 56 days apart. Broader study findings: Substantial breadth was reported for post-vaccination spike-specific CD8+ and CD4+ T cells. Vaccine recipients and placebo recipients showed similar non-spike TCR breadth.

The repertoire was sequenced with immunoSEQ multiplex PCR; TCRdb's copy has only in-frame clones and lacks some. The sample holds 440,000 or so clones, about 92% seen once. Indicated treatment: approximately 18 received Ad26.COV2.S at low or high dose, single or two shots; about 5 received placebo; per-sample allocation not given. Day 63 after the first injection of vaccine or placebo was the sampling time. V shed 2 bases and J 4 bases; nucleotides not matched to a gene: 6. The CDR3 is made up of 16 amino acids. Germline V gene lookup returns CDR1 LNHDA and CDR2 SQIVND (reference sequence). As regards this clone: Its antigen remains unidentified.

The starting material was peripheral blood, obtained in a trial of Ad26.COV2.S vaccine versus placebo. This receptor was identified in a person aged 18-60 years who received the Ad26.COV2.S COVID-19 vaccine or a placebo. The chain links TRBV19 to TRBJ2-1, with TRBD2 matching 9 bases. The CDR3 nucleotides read TGTGCCAGTAGTATAATGGCGGGAGGGCGGTACAATGAGCAGTTCTTC. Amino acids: CASSIMAGGRYNEQFF.